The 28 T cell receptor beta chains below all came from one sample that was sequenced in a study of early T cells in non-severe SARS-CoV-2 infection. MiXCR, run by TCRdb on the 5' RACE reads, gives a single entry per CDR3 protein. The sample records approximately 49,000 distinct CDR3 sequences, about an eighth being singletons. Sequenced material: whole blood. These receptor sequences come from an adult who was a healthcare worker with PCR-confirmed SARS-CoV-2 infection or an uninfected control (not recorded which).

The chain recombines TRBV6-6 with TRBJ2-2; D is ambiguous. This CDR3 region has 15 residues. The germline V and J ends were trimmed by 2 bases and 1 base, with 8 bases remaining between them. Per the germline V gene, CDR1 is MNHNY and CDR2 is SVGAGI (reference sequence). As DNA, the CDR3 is TGTGCCAGCAGTTACGGGTCTGGGAACACCGGGGAGCTGTTTTTT. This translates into CASSYGSGNTGELFF.

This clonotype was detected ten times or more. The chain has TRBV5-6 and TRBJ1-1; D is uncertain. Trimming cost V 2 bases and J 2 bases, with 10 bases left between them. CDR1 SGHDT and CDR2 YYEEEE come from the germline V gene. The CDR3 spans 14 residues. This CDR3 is CASSFLRSNTEAFF. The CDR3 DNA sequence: TGTGCCAGCAGCTTTTTGAGGAGTAACACTGAAGCTTTCTTT.

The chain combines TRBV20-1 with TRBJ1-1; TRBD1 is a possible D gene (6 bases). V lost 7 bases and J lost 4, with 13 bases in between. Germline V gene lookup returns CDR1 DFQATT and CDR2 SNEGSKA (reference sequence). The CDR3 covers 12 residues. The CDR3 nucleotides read TGCAGTGTCTACAGGGAGGTCACTGAAGCTTTCTTT. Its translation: CSVYREVTEAFF.

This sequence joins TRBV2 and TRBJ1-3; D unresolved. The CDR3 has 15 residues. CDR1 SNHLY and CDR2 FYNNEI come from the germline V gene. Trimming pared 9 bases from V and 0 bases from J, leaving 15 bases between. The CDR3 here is CASNTLQSSGNTIYF. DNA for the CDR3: TGTGCCAGTAATACCTTACAGAGCTCTGGAAACACCATATATTTT.

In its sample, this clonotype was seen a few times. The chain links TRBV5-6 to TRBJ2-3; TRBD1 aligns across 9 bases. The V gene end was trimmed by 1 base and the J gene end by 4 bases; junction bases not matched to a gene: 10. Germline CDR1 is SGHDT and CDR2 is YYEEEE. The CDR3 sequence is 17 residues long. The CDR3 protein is CASSLKGQGFVADTQYF. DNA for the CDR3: TGTGCCAGCAGCTTGAAGGGACAGGGCTTCGTAGCAGATACGCAGTATTTT.

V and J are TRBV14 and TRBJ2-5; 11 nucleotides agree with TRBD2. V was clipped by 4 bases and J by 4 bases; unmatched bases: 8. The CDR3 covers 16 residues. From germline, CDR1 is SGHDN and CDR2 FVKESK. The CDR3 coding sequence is TGTGCCAGCAGCCCCCGCGTCGGACTAGCGGGAGAGACCCAGTACTTC. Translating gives CASSPRVGLAGETQYF.

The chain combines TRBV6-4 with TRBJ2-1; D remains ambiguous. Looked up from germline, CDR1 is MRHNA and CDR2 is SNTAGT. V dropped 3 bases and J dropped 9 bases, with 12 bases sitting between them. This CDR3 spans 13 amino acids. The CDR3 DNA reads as TGTGCCAGCAGTGAGTGGCCTCTCGGTGAGCAGTTCTTC. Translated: CASSEWPLGEQFF.

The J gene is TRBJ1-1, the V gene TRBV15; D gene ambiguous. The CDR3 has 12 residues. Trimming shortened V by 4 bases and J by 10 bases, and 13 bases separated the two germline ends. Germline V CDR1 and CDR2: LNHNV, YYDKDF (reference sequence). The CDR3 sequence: CATSNKRQRAFF. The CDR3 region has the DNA TGTGCCACCAGCAATAAGAGGCAAAGAGCTTTCTTT. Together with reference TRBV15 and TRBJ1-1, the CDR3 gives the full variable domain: DAMVIQNPRYQVTQFGKPVTLSCSQTLNHNVMYWYQQKSSQAPKLLFHYYDKDFNNEADTPDNFQSRRPNTSFCFLDIRSPGLGDTAMYLCATSNKRQRAFFGQGTRLTVV.

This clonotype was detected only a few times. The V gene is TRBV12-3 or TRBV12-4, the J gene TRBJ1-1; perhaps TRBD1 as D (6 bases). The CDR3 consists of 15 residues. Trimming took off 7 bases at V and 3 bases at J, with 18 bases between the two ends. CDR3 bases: TGTGCCAGCATCCTAGTGGGCAGGGGATACACTGAAGCTTTCTTT. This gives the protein CASILVGRGYTEAFF.

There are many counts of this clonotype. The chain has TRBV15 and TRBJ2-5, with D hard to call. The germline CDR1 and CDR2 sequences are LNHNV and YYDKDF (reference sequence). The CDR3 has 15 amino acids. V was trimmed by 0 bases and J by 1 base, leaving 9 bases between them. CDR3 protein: CATSRDLAPQETQYF. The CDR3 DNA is TGTGCCACCAGCAGAGATCTGGCACCCCAAGAGACCCAGTACTTC.

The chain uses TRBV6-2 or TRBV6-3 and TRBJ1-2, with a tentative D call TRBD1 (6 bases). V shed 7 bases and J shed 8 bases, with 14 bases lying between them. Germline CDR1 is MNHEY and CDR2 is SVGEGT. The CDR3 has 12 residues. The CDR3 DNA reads TGTGCCAGCACCGGACAGCAAGTAGGCTACACCTTC. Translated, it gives CASTGQQVGYTF.

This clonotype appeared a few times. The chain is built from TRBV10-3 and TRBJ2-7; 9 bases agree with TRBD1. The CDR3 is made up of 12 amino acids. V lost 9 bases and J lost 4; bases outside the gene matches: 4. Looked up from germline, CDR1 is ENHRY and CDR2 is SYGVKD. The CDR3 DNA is TGTGCCATGGGGACAGGGAAGTACGAGCAGTACTTC. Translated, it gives CAMGTGKYEQYF.

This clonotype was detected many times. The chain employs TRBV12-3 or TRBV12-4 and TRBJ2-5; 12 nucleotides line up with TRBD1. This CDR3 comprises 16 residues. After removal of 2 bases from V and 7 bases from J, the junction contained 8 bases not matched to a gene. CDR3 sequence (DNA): TGTGCCAGCAGTTTACTTTCCGGGACAGGGGGCCGGACCCAGTACTTC. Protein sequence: CASSLLSGTGGRTQYF.

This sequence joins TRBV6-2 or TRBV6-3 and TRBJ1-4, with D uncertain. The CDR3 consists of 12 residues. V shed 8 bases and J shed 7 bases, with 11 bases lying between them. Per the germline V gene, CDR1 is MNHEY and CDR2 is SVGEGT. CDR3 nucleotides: TGTGCCAGCGGCCGGGGAAGTGAAAAACTGTTTTTT. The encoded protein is CASGRGSEKLFF.

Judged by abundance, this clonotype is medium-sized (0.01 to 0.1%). The CDR3 is CASSLGETQYF. CDR3 bases: TGTGCCAGCAGCTTAGGAGAGACCCAGTACTTC. The V and J genes are TRBV11-2 and TRBJ2-5; D not resolved. Germline V lookup: CDR1 SGHAT, CDR2 FQNNGV. V was trimmed by 1 base and J by 4 bases, leaving 1 base between them. This CDR3 is 11 amino acids long.

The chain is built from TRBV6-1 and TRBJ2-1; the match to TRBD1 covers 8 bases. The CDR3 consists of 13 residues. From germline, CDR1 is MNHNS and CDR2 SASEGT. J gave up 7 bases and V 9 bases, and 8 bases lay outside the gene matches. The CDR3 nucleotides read TGTGCCAGTATAAGGACAGGGAAGAATGAGCAGTTCTTC. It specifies CASIRTGKNEQFF.

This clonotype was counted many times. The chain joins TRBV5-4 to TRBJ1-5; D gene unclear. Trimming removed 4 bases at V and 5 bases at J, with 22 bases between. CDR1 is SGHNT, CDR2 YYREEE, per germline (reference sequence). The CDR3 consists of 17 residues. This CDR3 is CASSPTEPDGRDQPQHF. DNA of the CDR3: TGTGCCAGCAGCCCTACTGAACCCGACGGGCGGGATCAGCCCCAGCATTTT.

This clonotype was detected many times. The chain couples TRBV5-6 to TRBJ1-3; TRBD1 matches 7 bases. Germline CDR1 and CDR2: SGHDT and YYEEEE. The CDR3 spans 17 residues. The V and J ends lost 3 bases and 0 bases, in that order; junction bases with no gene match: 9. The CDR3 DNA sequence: TGTGCCAGCAGCTGGAGCACTTGGGACAGCTCTGGAAACACCATATATTTT. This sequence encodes CASSWSTWDSSGNTIYF.

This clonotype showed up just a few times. Here the CDR3 reads CASSGLAGDDTGELFF. Here the CDR3 DNA reads TGTGCCAGCTCGGGACTAGCGGGAGATGACACCGGGGAGCTGTTTTTT. The rearrangement joins TRBV6-5 to TRBJ2-2; 14 bases agree with TRBD2. The CDR3 has 16 amino acids. CDR1 and CDR2 (germline): MNHEY, SVGAGI. V lost 8 bases to trimming and J lost 3 bases; unmatched junction nucleotides: 5.

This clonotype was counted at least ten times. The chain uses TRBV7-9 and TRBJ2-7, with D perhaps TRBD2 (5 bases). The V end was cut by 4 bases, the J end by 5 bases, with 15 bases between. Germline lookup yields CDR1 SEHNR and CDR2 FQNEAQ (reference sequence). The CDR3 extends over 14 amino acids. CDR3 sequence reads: CASSSQGLSNEQYF. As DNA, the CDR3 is TGTGCCAGCAGCTCTCAAGGACTGTCCAACGAGCAGTACTTC.

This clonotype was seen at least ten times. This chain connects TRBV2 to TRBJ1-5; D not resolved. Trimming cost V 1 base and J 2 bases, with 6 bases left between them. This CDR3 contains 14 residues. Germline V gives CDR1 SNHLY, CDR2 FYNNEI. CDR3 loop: CASSEGRGNQPQHF. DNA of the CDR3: TGTGCCAGCAGTGAAGGACGCGGCAATCAGCCCCAGCATTTT.

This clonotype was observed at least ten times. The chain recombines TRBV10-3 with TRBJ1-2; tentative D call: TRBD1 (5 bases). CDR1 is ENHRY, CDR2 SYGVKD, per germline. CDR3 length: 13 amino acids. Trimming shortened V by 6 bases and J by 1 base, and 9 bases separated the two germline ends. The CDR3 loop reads CAIRGRINYGYTF. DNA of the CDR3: TGTGCCATCAGGGGACGGATTAACTATGGCTACACCTTC.

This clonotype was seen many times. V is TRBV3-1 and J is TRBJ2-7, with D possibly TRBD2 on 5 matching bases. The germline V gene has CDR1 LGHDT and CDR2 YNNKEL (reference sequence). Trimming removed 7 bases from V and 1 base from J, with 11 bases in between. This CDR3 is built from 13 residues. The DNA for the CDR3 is TGTGCCAGCACGGGAATGGATTCCTACGAGCAGTACTTC. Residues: CASTGMDSYEQYF.

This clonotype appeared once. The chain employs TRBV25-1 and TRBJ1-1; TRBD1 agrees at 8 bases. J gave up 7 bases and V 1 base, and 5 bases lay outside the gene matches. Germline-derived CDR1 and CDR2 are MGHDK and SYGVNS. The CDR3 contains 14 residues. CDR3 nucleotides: TGTGCCAGCAGTGAATCTGCAGGGGGCCTTGAAGCTTTCTTT. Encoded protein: CASSESAGGLEAFF.

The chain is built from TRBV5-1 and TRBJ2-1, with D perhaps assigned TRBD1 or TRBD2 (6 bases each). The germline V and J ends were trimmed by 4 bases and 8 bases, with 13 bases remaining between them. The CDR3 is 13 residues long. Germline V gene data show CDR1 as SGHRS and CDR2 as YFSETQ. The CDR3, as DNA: TGCGCCAGCAGCCCCCCCGGGGGCGATGAGCAGTTCTTC. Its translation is CASSPPGGDEQFF.

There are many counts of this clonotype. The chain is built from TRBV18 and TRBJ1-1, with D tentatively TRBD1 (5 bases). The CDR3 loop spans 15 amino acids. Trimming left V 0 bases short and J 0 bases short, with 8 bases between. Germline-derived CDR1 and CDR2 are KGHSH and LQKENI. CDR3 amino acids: CASSPPTAVNTEAFF. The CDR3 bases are TGTGCCAGCTCACCACCGACAGCGGTGAACACTGAAGCTTTCTTT.

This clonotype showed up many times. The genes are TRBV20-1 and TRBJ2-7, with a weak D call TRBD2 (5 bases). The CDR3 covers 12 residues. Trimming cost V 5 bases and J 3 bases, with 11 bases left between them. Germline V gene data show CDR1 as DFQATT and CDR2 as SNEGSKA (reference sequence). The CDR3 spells CSAGRGYYEQYF. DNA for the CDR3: TGCAGTGCTGGACGGGGATACTACGAGCAGTACTTC.

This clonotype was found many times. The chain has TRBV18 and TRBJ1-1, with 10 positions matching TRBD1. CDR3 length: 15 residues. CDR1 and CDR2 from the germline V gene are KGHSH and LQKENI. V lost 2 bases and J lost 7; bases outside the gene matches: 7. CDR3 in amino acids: CASSPKSDRGLEAFF. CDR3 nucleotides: TGTGCCAGCTCACCAAAATCCGACAGGGGGCTTGAAGCTTTCTTT.